This TCR beta chain was identified in a study of tumor and adjacent non-tumor tissue in lung cancer. Study in general: Each sample yielded roughly 4 million productive TCRbeta reads on average. Study results and caveats: Tumor tissue had significantly higher TCR diversity than normal lung. In normal lung, the top 100 clones were significantly more dominant than in tumor.

About this clonotype itself: Its target is not known.

The CDR3 covers 16 residues. From germline, CDR1 is MDHEN and CDR2 SYDVKM. Germline trimming cut 2 bases from V and 6 bases from J; bases unmatched to any gene: 9. No cell sorting was done before RNA was extracted from the tissue. Three rounds of nested PCR, following a modified ARM-PCR protocol, produced the TCRbeta library. One entry per CDR3 protein results from TCRdb running MiXCR on the multiplex PCR reads. Here the sample spans about 93,000 distinct CDR3 sequences, around 71% being singletons. The chain is built from TRBV28 and TRBJ1-5; 8 nucleotides match TRBD1. The source of this sequence is a man between 60 and 70 years old with non-small cell lung cancer. Sequenced material: lung tumor tissue. The CDR3 loop is CASSLVVRGPGQPQHF. CDR3 in DNA: TGTGCCAGCAGTTTAGTCGTCAGGGGGCCCGGTCAGCCCCAGCATTTT.